This is a list of T cell receptor beta chains from one sample in a study of T cell repertoires in cytomegalovirus infection. TCRdb called the reads again in MiXCR, with one record for every CDR3 protein. Of approximately 730,000 distinct CDR3 sequences detected, 25% to 30% appear once; the ten largest clones hold over 10%. These receptors lack a known antigen. The sequenced sample was cultured CD8+ T cells from PBMCs, obtained from culture after CMV antigen stimulation. The source is a human donor in good health (CMV status not recorded). Some clones in this sample may be carry-over from other donors' samples. Both conserved end residues are part of each CDR3. A D gene is named only where the DNA matches it firmly. Where a row states a size, it is once, few, many or the class of an expanded clone; other rows omit it.

TRBJ1-2 | NA | TRBV2 | few | TGTGCCGGGAGCCTAAGGGGGGGGCCGGACTATGGCTACACCTTC | CAGSLRGGPDYGYTF
TRBJ2-7 | NA | TRBV5-1 | NA | TGCGCCAGCAGCTTGAGGGTTGAGGGTACCTACGAGCAGTACTTC | CASSLRVEGTYEQYF
TRBJ2-3 | NA | TRBV5-4 | NA | TGTGCCAGCACTGGGACGGGGACAAATACGCAGTATTTT | CASTGTGTNTQYF
TRBJ2-5 | NA | TRBV6-1 | few | TGTGCCAGCAGTGAAAATTATGGCGTTTTGGGGGAGACCCAGTACTTC | CASSENYGVLGETQYF
TRBJ2-1 | TRBD1 | TRBV29-1 | few | TGCAGCGTTGAAGATGGGACAGTACAGTTCTTC | CSVEDGTVQFF
TRBJ2-1 | TRBD2 | TRBV20-1 | NA | TGCAGTGCTAGCCCTTATCGGGCTAGCGGCAATGAGCAGTTCTTC | CSASPYRASGNEQFF
TRBJ1-1 | NA | TRBV5-4 | few | TGTGCCAGCAGCTTGGGTAACCCCGTCCGGAACACTGAAGCTTTCTTT | CASSLGNPVRNTEAFF
TRBJ2-7 | NA | TRBV27 | NA | TGTGCCAGCAGTTTCCCCGGGCGATACGAGCAGTACTTC | CASSFPGRYEQYF
TRBJ2-2 | NA | TRBV11-2 | NA | TGTGCCAGCATCGTGCGGCAGCCCGGGGGCGGGGAGCTGTTTTTT | CASIVRQPGGGELFF
TRBJ1-1 | TRBD1 | TRBV29-1 | NA | TGCAGCGTTGAGACAGGGGGGGCGCGGAACACTGAAGCTTTCTTT | CSVETGGARNTEAFF
TRBJ1-2 | NA | TRBV27 | few | TGTGCCAGCAGTTCAGGGAGTAGAGGCTACACCTTC | CASSSGSRGYTF
TRBJ2-2 | NA | TRBV20-1 | NA | TGCAGTGCTAGAGACCAACGACTAGCGAACACCGGGGAGCTGTTTTTT | CSARDQRLANTGELFF
TRBJ1-5 | TRBD1 | TRBV7-2 | many | TGTGCCAGCAGCTCGACAGGGTGGGATCAGCCCCAGCATTTT | CASSSTGWDQPQHF
TRBJ2-2 | NA | TRBV7-9 | NA | TGTGCCAGCAGCTTAGTCGGGAGTTGGGAGGCGAACACCGGGGAGCTGTTTTTT | CASSLVGSWEANTGELFF
TRBJ2-6 | NA | TRBV28 | few | TGTGCCAGCAGTTCCTCCATGCTAGGGGGGCGTCCCTCTGGGGCCAACGTCCTGACTTTC | CASSSSMLGGRPSGANVLTF
TRBJ1-1 | NA | TRBV10-3 | NA | TGTGCCATCAGTGAGTTGGCGGACAGAGGCTGGACTGAAGCTTTCTTT | CAISELADRGWTEAFF
TRBJ1-4 | NA | TRBV12-3/TRBV12-4 | NA | TGTGCCAGCAGGACCAGTACCGGCGGGGATAATGAAAAACTGTTTTTT | CASRTSTGGDNEKLFF
TRBJ1-6 | NA | TRBV5-6 | once | TGTGCCAGCAGCTTGTGGACAGACTATAATTCACCCCTCCACTTT | CASSLWTDYNSPLHF
TRBJ2-7 | TRBD1 | TRBV6-6 | once | TGTGCCAGCAGTCTACCATTTCGGACAGGGGTATGGTACGAGCAGTACTTC | CASSLPFRTGVWYEQYF
TRBJ2-5 | NA | TRBV3-1 | NA | TGTGCCAGCAGCCAAGAAGGGTTGACAGCGTACCAAGAGACCCAGTACTTC | CASSQEGLTAYQETQYF
TRBJ2-5 | NA | TRBV4-1 | NA | TGCGCCAGCAGCCAAGGGGGGACATTTCAAGAGACCCAGTACTTC | CASSQGGTFQETQYF
TRBJ2-3 | NA | TRBV19 | once | TGTGCCAGTAGTATTGGAGGATCTAGCACAGATACGCAGTATTTT | CASSIGGSSTDTQYF
TRBJ2-7 | TRBD2 | TRBV4-1 | NA | TGCGCCAGCAGCCCATATCGGGGGGACTCCTACGAGCAGTACTTC | CASSPYRGDSYEQYF
TRBJ2-5 | NA | TRBV5-4 | few | TGTGCCAGCAGCCTCCCCGGGACTCCGAAACAAGAGACCCAGTACTTC | CASSLPGTPKQETQYF
TRBJ2-1 | TRBD2 | TRBV28 | few | TGTGCCAGCACCCTATTCGGGGGGTCCCCTTTAATGGAGCAGTTCTTC | CASTLFGGSPLMEQFF
TRBJ1-2 | NA | TRBV27 | NA | TGTGCCAGCAGTTTATCGGGGACCCATGGCTACACCTTC | CASSLSGTHGYTF
TRBJ2-5 | TRBD2 | TRBV4-2 | few | TGTGCCAGCAGCCAAGAGCGGGGGGGAACGGAGACCCAGTACTTC | CASSQERGGTETQYF
TRBJ2-7 | TRBD1 | TRBV27 | NA | TGTGCCAGCAGCCTTCAAGACAGGGCCGAGCAGTACTTC | CASSLQDRAEQYF
TRBJ1-2 | NA | TRBV7-9 | NA | TGTGCCAGCAGCGGAATCGGGACGGACGGCTACACCTTC | CASSGIGTDGYTF
TRBJ2-3 | NA | TRBV19 | few | TGTGCCAGTATGTTGCGGGACAGTCCAGCAGATACGCAGTATTTT | CASMLRDSPADTQYF
TRBJ2-2 | NA | TRBV24-1 | few | TGTGCCACCAGTGATACAACAGGACCGAACACCGGGGAGCTGTTTTTT | CATSDTTGPNTGELFF
TRBJ1-2 | NA | TRBV12-3/TRBV12-4 | few | TGTGCCAGCAGTTCCGAGGACAGTACGTTTTATGGCTACACCTTC | CASSSEDSTFYGYTF
TRBJ2-5 | NA | TRBV6-2/TRBV6-3 | few | TGTGCCAGCAGTTCGGCCAACGCCCCAGAGACCCAGTACTTC | CASSSANAPETQYF
TRBJ1-1 | NA | TRBV19 | NA | TGTGCCAGTAGTATAGATCCCCACTTGAACACTGAAGCTTTCTTT | CASSIDPHLNTEAFF
TRBJ1-6 | NA | TRBV7-6 | NA | TGTGCCAGCAGCCCAGACAGGTGGAGCTCCTATAATTCACCCCTCCACTTT | CASSPDRWSSYNSPLHF
TRBJ1-1 | NA | TRBV29-1 | NA | TGCAGCGTTCAGAGCACCGGGACACGAAACACTGAAGCTTTCTTT | CSVQSTGTRNTEAFF
TRBJ2-2 | TRBD1 | TRBV28 | few | TGTGCCAGCAGTTTCCTTCAGGGGGCTGGCACCGGGGAGCTGTTTTTT | CASSFLQGAGTGELFF
TRBJ2-1 | TRBD2 | TRBV4-1 | NA | TGCGCCAGCAGCCTCCGGGGCGGGGGGGGGAAGGGTGATGAGCAGTTCTTC | CASSLRGGGGKGDEQFF
TRBJ2-1 | NA | TRBV6-5 | NA | TGTGCCAGCAGTTACTCTAAAACAGGGAGTACCCAAGACAATGAGCAGTTCTTC | CASSYSKTGSTQDNEQFF
TRBJ2-3 | NA | TRBV5-1 | few | TGCGCCAGCAGCTTGCCGGCGACAGAGAGCACAGATACGCAGTATTTT | CASSLPATESTDTQYF
TRBJ2-4 | TRBD2 | TRBV2 | few | TGTGCCAGCAGTGGTGCGGGGGGACTAGCCAAAAACATTCAGTACTTC | CASSGAGGLAKNIQYF
TRBJ1-5 | NA | TRBV6-5 | few | TGTGCCAGCGGCCCCACAGGGTGGGAGCCCCAGCATTTT | CASGPTGWEPQHF
TRBJ2-3 | NA | TRBV10-1 | few | TGCGCCAGCAGTGTTCCGGGACGCGACAATACGCAGTATTTT | CASSVPGRDNTQYF
TRBJ1-1 | NA | TRBV12-3/TRBV12-4 | NA | TGTGCCAGCACCCTGGGGGGGGCCACTGAAGCTTTCTTT | CASTLGGATEAFF
TRBJ2-3 | TRBD2 | TRBV7-6 | many | TGTGCCAGCAGCCCCGCGGGGGGGCCACGTGATACGCAGTATTTT | CASSPAGGPRDTQYF
TRBJ1-2 | TRBD1 | TRBV4-3 | many | TGCGCCAGCAGCCAAGAAGGGACAGGGGACTATGGCTACACCTTC | CASSQEGTGDYGYTF
TRBJ1-3 | NA | TRBV20-1 | few | TGCAGTGCTAACAGTCTCGTTAGGGCGAGGTCTGGAAACACCATATATTTT | CSANSLVRARSGNTIYF
TRBJ1-2 | NA | TRBV10-3 | few | TGTGCCATCGGGAGGCAGGGGAACTATGGCTACACCTTC | CAIGRQGNYGYTF
TRBJ1-5 | NA | TRBV7-4 | NA | TGTGCCAGCAGCGCCGACTGGGGGAAACAGCCCCAGCATTTT | CASSADWGKQPQHF
TRBJ2-4 | NA | TRBV25-1 | NA | TGTGCCAGCAGGGACCCCAAAAACATTCAGTACTTC | CASRDPKNIQYF